The next 4 T cell receptor beta chains were all read from a single sample in a study of T cell repertoires in ileal Crohn's disease. Method: immunoSEQ multiplex PCR; TCRdb's copy keeps in-frame clones and lacks some. Altogether about 13,000 clones are present, over 75% being singletons, with the ten largest covering just over 4.5%. This sample's time point: neoterminal ileum biopsy at postoperative endoscopy, about 6 months after surgery. Sequenced input: ileal tissue. The receptors here all came from an adult with Crohn's disease.

This clone was picked up one time. The genes are TRBV9 and TRBJ2-1; D unclear. The germline V and J ends were trimmed by 5 bases and 0 bases, with 12 bases remaining between them. Germline V gene lookup returns CDR1 SGDLS and CDR2 YYNGEE. This CDR3 contains 15 residues. The CDR3 coding sequence is TGTGCCAGCAGTCCCATAGTCCGCTCCTACAATGAGCAGTTCTTC. It translates to CASSPIVRSYNEQFF.

CDR3 DNA: TGTGCCTCGACGACAGGGAGCGGGCAGCCCCAGCATTTT. Translated, it gives CASTTGSGQPQHF. The chain has TRBV30 and TRBJ1-5; TRBD1 agrees at 7 bases. Germline V gives CDR1 GTSNPN, CDR2 SVGIG (reference sequence). The CDR3 has 13 amino acids. Trimming took 7 bases from V and 7 from J; bases not matched to a gene: 10.

The rearrangement joins TRBV11-2 to TRBJ2-5; D ambiguous. From germline, CDR1 is SGHAT and CDR2 FQNNGV. V lost 5 bases and J 3 bases, leaving 4 bases between the germline ends. This CDR3 spans 11 amino acids. Here the CDR3 DNA reads TGTGCCAGCAGCCTTGAAGAGACCCAGTACTTC. Translation: CASSLEETQYF.

The gene calls are TRBV5-4 and TRBJ1-1, with 7 bases lining up with TRBD1. Germline loops: CDR1 SGHNT, CDR2 YYREEE (reference sequence). V gave up 9 bases and J gave up 5 bases; unmatched junction bases: 10. The CDR3 has 13 amino acids. The CDR3 nucleotides read TGTGCCACTCTCCCGGGCAGGGGGACTGAAGCTTTCTTT. It yields the protein CATLPGRGTEAFF.